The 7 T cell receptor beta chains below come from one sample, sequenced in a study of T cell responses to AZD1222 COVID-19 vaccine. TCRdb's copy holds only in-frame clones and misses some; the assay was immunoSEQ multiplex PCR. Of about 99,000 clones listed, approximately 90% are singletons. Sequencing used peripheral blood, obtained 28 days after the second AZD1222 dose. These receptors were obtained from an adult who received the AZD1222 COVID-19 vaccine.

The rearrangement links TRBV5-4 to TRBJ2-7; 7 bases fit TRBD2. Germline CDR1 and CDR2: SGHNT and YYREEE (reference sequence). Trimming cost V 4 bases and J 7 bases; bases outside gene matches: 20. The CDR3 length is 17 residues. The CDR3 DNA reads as TGTGCCAGCAGCCCTACCGGTCGCGGGGGAGGTTTCTTGGAGCAGTACTTC. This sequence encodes CASSPTGRGGGFLEQYF.

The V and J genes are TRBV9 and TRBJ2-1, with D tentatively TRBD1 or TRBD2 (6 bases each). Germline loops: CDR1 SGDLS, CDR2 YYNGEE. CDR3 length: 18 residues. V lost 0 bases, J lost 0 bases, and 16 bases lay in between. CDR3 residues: CASSVVGGVFGSYNEQFF. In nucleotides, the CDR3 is TGTGCCAGCAGCGTAGTGGGGGGCGTATTCGGCTCCTACAATGAGCAGTTCTTC.

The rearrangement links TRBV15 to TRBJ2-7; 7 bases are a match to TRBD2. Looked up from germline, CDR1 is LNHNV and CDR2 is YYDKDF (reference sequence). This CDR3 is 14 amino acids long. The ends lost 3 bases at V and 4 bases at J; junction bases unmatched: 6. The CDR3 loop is CATSRGGPWYEQYF. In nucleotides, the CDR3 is TGTGCCACCAGCAGGGGAGGGCCTTGGTACGAGCAGTACTTC.

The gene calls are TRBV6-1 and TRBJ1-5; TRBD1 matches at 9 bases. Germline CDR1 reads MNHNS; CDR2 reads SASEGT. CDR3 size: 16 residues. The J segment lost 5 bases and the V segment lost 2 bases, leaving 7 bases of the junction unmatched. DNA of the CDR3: TGTGCCAGCAGTGAACCGGGACAGGGTTCTTATCAGCCCCAGCATTTT. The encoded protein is CASSEPGQGSYQPQHF.

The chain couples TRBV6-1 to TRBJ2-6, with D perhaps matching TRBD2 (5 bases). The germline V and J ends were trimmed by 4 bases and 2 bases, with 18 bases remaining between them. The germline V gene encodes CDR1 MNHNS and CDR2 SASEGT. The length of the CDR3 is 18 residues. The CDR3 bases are TGTGCCAGCAGTGCCCAAGCGGATACTGGGGCTGGGGCCAACGTCCTGACTTTC. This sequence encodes CASSAQADTGAGANVLTF.

The CDR3 DNA reads TGTGCCAGCAGCCTTATTGGGGGGCCGAACACTGAAGCTTTCTTT. Translation gives CASSLIGGPNTEAFF. The rearrangement uses TRBV5-4 and TRBJ1-1, with D possibly being TRBD1 (6 bases). This CDR3 has 15 amino acids. From germline, CDR1 is SGHNT and CDR2 YYREEE (reference sequence). The V end lost 4 bases, the J end lost 1 base, and 14 bases lay between the germline ends.

The CDR3 is CASSPGSGWEQYF. CDR3 in DNA: TGTGCCAGCTCACCGGGGTCCGGCTGGGAGCAGTACTTC. The chain couples TRBV18 to TRBJ2-7; D remains ambiguous. The V gene's germline CDR1 is KGHSH and CDR2 LQKENI. The CDR3 length is 13 residues. V was clipped by 3 bases and J by 7 bases, with 13 bases between them.